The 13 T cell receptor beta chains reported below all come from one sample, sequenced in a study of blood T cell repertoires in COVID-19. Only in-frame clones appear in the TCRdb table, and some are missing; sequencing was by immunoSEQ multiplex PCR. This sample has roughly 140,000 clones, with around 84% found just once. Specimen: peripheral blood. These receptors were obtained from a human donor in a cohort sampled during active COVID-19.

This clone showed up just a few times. The CDR3 sequence is CASSLPNSPLHF. CDR3 coding DNA: TGTGCCAGCAGCTTACCAAATTCACCCCTCCACTTT. The chain joins TRBV11-1 to TRBJ1-6; no firm D call. The CDR3 runs to 12 residues. Trimming left V 2 bases short and J 7 bases short, with 3 bases between. CDR1 SGHAT and CDR2 FQDESV come from the germline V gene (reference sequence).

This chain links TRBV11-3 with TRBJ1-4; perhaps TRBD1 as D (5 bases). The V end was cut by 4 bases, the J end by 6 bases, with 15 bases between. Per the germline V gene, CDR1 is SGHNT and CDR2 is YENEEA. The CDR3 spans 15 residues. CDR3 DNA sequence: TGTGCCAGCAGCTCCGCGTTTAGGGGTGATGAAAAACTGTTTTTT. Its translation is CASSSAFRGDEKLFF.

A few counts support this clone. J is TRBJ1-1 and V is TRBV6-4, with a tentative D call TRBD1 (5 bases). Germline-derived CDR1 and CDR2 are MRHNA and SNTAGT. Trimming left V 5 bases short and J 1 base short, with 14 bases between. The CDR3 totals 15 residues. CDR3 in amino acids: CASSFKTAKNTEAFF. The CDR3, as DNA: TGTGCCAGCAGTTTCAAGACAGCGAAGAACACTGAAGCTTTCTTT.

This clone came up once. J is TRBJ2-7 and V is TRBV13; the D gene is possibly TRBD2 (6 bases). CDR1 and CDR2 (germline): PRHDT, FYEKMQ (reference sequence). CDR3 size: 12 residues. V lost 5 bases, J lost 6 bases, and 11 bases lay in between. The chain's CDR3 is CASSTRGGEQYF. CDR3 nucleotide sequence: TGTGCCAGCAGCACCCGGGGAGGCGAGCAGTACTTC.

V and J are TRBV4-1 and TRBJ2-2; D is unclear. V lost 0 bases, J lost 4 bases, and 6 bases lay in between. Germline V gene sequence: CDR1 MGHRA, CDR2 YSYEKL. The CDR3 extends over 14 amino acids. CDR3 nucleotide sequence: TGCGCCAGCAGCCAAGAGGCGGCCACCGGGGAGCTGTTTTTT. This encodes CASSQEAATGELFF.

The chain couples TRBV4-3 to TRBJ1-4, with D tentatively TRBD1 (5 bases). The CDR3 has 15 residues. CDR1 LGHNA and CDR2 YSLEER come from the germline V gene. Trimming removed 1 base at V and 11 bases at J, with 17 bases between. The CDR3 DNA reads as TGCGCCAGCAGCCAAGGGCGGCAGGGAGGAGGGAAACTGTTTTTT. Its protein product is CASSQGRQGGGKLFF.

CDR3 loop: CASRSGGAIENEQFF. The CDR3 DNA follows: TGTGCCAGTAGGAGCGGGGGGGCCATTGAGAATGAGCAGTTCTTC. The chain links TRBV19 to TRBJ2-1; 10 bases match TRBD2. Germline CDR1 reads LNHDA; CDR2 reads SQIVND (reference sequence). The CDR3 has 15 amino acids. V trimming: 6 bases; J trimming: 7 bases; junction bases outside the gene matches: 9.

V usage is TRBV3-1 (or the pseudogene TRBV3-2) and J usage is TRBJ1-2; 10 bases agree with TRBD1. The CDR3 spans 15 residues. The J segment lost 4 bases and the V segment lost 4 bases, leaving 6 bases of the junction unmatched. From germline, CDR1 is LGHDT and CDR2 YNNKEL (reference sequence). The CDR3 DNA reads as TGTGCCAGCAGCCGACCGGGACAGGGGTTCTATGGCTACACCTTC. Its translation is CASSRPGQGFYGYTF.

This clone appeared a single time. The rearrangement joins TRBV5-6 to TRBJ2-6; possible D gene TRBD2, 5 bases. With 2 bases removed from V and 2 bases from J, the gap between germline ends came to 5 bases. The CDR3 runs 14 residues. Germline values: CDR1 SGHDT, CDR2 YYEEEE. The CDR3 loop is CASSFGTGANVLTF. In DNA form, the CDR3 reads TGTGCCAGCAGCTTCGGGACTGGGGCCAACGTCCTGACTTTC.

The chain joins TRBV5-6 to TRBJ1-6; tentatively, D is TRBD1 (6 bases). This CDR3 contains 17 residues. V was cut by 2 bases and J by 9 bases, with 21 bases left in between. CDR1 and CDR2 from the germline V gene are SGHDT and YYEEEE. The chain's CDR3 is CASSFKLMTGRRSPLHF. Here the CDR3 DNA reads TGTGCCAGCAGCTTCAAACTAATGACAGGTCGGCGTTCACCCCTCCACTTT.

The CDR3 region has the DNA TGCAGCGTTGTGCGGCAGCCCCGGGAGACCCAGTACTTC. This translates into CSVVRQPRETQYF. The V and J genes are TRBV29-1 and TRBJ2-5; no definite D call. V lost 4 bases and J 5 bases, leaving 14 bases between the germline ends. Germline V gene data show CDR1 as SQVTM and CDR2 as ANQGSEA. This CDR3 is 13 amino acids long.

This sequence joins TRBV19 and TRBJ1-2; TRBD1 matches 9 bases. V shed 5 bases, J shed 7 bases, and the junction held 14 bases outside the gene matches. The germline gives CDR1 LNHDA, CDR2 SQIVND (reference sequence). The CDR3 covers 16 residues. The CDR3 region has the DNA TGTGCCAGTAGTTTCGGGACAGGGAGTACCTCGGGTGGCTACACCTTC. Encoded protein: CASSFGTGSTSGGYTF.

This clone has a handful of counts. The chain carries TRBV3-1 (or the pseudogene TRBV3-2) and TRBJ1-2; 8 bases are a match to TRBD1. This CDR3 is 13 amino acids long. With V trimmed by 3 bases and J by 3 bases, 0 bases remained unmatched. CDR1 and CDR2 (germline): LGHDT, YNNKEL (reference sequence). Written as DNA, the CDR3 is TGTGCCAGCAGCCAGACAGGGGACTATGGCTACACCTTC. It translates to CASSQTGDYGYTF.